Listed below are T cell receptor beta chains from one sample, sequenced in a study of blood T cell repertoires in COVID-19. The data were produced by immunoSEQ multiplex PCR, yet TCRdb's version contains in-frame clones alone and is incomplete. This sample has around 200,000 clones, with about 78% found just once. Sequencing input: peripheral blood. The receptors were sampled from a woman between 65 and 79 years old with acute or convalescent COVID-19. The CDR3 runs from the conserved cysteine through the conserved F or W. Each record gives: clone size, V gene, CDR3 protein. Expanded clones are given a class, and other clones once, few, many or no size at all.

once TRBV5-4 CASSLGTGDTEAFF
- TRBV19 CASSIGLAVGYEQYF
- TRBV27 CASSLSGGGVRSNQPQHF
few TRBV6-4 CAKRLAVYEQYF
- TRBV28 CASRSTGIGNQPQHF
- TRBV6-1 CASSEALPQGWPQHF
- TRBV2 CATAFEGRAREFF
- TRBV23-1 CASSHPLAETSYNEQFF
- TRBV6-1 CASSEGTGGPYEQYF
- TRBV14 CASSQDSSNTGELFF
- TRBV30 CAWSVSAGGAYNSPLHF
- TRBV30 CAWRGGGYEQYF
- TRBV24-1 CATQGTGRRGYTF
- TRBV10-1 CASSDLVSYNEQFF
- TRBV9 CASSVARGTDTQYF
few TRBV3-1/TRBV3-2 CASTLRDRRDYTF
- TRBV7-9 CASSQGLAGTDTQYF
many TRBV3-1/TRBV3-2 CASSLGGAGYEQYF
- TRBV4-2 CASSFGQGDTEAFF
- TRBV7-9 CASSFGDSYGYTF
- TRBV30 CAWSRTPDSYGYTF
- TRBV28 CASRGLAGEQYF
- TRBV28 CASNIGLAYEQYF
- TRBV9 CASSTTGISGNTIYF
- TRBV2 CASSADSNYGYTF
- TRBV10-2 CARGGPSGSYEQYF
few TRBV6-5 CASSGAGGSPLHF
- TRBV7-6 CASSPEATSGYNEQFF
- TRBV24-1 CATSDGLAGHYEQYF
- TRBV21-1 CASSKEGDRGDYGYTF
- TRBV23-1 CASSPGKGVNTGELFF